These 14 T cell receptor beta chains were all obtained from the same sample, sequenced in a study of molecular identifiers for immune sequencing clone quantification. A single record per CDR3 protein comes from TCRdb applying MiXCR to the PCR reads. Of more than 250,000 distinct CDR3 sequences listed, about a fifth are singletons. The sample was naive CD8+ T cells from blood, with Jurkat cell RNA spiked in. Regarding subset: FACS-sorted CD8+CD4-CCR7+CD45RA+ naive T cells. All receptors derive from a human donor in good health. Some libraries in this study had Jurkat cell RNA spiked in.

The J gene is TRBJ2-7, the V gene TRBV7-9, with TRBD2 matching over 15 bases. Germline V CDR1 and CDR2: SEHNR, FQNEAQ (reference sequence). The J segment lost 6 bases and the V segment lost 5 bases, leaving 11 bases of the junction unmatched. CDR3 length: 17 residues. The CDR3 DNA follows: TGTGCCAGCAGCCTCAGGACTAGCGGGAGGGCCGCGGTCGAGCAGTACTTC. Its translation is CASSLRTSGRAAVEQYF.

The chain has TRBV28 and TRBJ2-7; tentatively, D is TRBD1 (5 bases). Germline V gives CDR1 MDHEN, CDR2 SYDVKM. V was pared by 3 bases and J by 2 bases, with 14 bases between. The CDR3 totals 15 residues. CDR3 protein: CASSFSQEFPYEQYF. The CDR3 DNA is TGTGCCAGCAGTTTTTCACAGGAATTTCCCTACGAGCAGTACTTC.

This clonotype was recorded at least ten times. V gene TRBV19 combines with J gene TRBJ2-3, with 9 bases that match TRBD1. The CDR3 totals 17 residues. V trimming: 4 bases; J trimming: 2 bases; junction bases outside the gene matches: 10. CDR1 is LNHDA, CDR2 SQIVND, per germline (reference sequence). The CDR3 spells CASSNPLDRGSTDTQYF. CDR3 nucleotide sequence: TGTGCCAGTAGTAACCCCCTCGACAGGGGGTCCACAGATACGCAGTATTTT. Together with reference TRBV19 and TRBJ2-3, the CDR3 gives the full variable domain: DGGITQSPKYLFRKEGQNVTLSCEQNLNHDAMYWYRQDPGQGLRLIYYSQIVNDFQKGDIAEGYSVSREKKESFPLTVTSAQKNPTAFYLCASSNPLDRGSTDTQYFGPGTRLTVL.

In nucleotides, the CDR3 is TGTGCCAGCAGCAAAGAGGCCGGACAGGGTACCTCTGGGGCCAACGTCCTGACTTTC. Its translation: CASSKEAGQGTSGANVLTF. The V gene is TRBV21-1, the J gene TRBJ2-6; the D call in the table, TRBD1, was not verified against the DNA. TRBV21-1 is a documented pseudogene. There are 19 residues in the CDR3.

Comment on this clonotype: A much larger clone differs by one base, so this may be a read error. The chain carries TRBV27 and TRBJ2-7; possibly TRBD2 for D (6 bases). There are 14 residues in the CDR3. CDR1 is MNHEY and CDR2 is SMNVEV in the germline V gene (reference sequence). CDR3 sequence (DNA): TGTGCCAGCGGAAACCGGGACTTGGTGGGCGAGCAGTGCTTC. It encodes CASGNRDLVGEQCF.

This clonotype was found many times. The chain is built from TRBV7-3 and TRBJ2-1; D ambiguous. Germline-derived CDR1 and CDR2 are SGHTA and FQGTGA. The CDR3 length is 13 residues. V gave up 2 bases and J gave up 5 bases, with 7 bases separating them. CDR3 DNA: TGTGCCAGCAGCTTAGGACGGGACAATGAGCAGTTCTTC. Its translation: CASSLGRDNEQFF.

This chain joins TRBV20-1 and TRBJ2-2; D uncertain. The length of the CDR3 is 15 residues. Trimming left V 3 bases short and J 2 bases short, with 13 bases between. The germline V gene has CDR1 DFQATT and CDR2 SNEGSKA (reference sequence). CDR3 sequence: CSASGVAFNTGELFF. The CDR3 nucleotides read TGCAGTGCTAGTGGGGTAGCCTTTAACACCGGGGAGCTGTTTTTT.

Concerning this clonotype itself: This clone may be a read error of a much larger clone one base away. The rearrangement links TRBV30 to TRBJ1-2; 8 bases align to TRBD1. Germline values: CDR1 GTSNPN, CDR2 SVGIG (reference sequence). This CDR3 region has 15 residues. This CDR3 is CAWIGRTGNDYGHTF. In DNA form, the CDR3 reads TGTGCCTGGATCGGTCGGACAGGGAACGACTATGGCCACACCTTC.

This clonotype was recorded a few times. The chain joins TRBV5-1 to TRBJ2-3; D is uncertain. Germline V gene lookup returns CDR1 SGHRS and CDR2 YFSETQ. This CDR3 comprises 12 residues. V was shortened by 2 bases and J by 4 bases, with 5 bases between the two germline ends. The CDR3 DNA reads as TGCGCCAGCAGCTTATATTCAGATACGCAGTATTTT. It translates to CASSLYSDTQYF.

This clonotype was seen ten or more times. CDR3 loop: CASSLGGGSDQPQHF. The CDR3 nucleotides are TGTGCCAGCAGCCTTGGTGGGGGGAGCGATCAGCCCCAGCATTTT. The chain is built from TRBV12-3 or TRBV12-4 and TRBJ1-5; possible D gene TRBD1, 5 bases. The CDR3 is 15 residues long. The ends were cut back, 6 bases at V and 5 bases at J, with 17 bases in the middle.

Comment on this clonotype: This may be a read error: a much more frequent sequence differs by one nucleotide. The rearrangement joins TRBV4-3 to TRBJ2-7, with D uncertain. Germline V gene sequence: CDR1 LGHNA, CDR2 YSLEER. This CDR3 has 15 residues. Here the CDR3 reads CAGSQDSSKTYEQYF. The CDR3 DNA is TGCGCCGGCAGCCAAGATTCCTCGAAGACTTACGAGCAGTACTTC.

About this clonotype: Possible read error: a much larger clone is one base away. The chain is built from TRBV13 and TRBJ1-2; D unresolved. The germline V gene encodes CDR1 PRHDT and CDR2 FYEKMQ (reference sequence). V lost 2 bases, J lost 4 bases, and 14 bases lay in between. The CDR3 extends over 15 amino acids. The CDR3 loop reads CASSLRFQRTYGYTF. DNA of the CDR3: TGTGCCAGCAGCTTAAGGTTTCAAAGGACCTATGGCTACACCTTC.

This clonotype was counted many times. The DNA of the CDR3 is TGTGCCAGCAGCACATACAAGGGGTACGAGCAGTACTTC. It specifies CASSTYKGYEQYF. The gene calls are TRBV13 and TRBJ2-7; a weak D match, TRBD1 (5 bases). CDR1 PRHDT and CDR2 FYEKMQ come from the germline V gene (reference sequence). Between the trimmed V and J ends, which lost 5 bases and 4 bases, there was a span of 12 bases. The CDR3 has 13 amino acids. Combining the CDR3 with reference TRBV13 and TRBJ2-7 gives the whole variable domain AAGVIQSPRHLIKEKRETATLKCYPIPRHDTVYWYQQGPGQDPQFLISFYEKMQSDKGSIPDRFSAQQFSDYHSELNMSSLELGDSALYFCASSTYKGYEQYFGPGTRLTVT.

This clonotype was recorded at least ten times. The CDR3: CASSLGGRQETQYF. The CDR3 nucleotides read TGTGCCAGCAGTTTGGGCGGGAGGCAAGAGACCCAGTACTTC. The chain links TRBV12-3 or TRBV12-4 to TRBJ2-5; the match to TRBD2 covers 8 bases. This CDR3 is built from 14 residues. J gave up 2 bases and V 3 bases, and 2 bases lay outside the gene matches.